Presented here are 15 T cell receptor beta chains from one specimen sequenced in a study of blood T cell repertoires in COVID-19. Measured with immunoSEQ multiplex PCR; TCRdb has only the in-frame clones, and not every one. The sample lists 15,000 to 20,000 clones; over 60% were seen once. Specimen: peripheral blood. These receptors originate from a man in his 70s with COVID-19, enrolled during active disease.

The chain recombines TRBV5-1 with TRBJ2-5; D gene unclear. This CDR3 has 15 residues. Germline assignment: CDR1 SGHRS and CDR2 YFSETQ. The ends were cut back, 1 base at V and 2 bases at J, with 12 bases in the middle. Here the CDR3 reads CASSLMLAEQETQYF. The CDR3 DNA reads TGCGCCAGCAGCTTGATGTTAGCCGAACAAGAGACCCAGTACTTC. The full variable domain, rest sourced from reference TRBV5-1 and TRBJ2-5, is KAGVTQTPRYLIKTRGQQVTLSCSPISGHRSVSWYQQTPGQGLQFLFEYFSETQRNKGNFPGRFSGRQFSNSRSEMNVSTLELGDSALYLCASSLMLAEQETQYFGPGTRLLVL.

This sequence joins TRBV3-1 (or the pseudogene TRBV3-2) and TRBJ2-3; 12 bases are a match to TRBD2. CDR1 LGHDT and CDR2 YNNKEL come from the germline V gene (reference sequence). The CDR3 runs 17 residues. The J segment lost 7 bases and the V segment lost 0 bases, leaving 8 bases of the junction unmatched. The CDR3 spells CASSQDPWTSGVYTQYF. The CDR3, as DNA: TGTGCCAGCAGCCAAGACCCCTGGACTAGCGGGGTGTATACGCAGTATTTT.

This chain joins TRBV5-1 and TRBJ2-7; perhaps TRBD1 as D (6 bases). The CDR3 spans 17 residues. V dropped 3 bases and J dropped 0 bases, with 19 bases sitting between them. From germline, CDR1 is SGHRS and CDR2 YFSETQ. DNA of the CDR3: TGCGCCAGCAGCTATAGCCAGAGCGACAGGAGCTCCTACGAGCAGTACTTC. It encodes CASSYSQSDRSSYEQYF.

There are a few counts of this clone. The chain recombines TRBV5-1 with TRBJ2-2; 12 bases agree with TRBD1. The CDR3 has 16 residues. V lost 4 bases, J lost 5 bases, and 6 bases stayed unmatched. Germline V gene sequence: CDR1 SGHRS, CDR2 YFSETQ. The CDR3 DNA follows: TGCGCCAGCAGCCCCGGGACAGGGGGCTGGACCGGGGAGCTGTTTTTT. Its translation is CASSPGTGGWTGELFF. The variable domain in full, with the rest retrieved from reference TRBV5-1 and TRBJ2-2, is KAGVTQTPRYLIKTRGQQVTLSCSPISGHRSVSWYQQTPGQGLQFLFEYFSETQRNKGNFPGRFSGRQFSNSRSEMNVSTLELGDSALYLCASSPGTGGWTGELFFGEGSRLTVL.

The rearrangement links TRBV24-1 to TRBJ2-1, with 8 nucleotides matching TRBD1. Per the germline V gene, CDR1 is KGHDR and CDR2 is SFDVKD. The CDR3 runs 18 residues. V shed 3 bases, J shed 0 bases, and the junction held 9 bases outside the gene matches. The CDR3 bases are TGTGCCACCAGTGATCCAAGTGCCACAGGGGGCTCCTACAATGAGCAGTTCTTC. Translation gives CATSDPSATGGSYNEQFF.

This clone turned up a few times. Here the CDR3 DNA reads TGTGCCAGCTCACCGTTTTCTATGACAGGGAATTCGCCTCGACTGTTTTTT. This gives the protein CASSPFSMTGNSPRLFF. The chain is built from TRBV18 and TRBJ1-4, with 7 positions matching TRBD1. The CDR3 has 17 amino acids. In germline, CDR1 is KGHSH, CDR2 LQKENI. V shed 3 bases, J shed 13 bases, and the junction held 20 bases outside the gene matches.

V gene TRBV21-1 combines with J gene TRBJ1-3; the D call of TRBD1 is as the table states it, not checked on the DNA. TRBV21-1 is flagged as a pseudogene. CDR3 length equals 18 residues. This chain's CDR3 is CASSKTFPDRLTGNTIYF. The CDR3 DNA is TGTGCCAGCAGCAAGACTTTTCCGGACAGGTTAACAGGAAACACCATATATTTT.

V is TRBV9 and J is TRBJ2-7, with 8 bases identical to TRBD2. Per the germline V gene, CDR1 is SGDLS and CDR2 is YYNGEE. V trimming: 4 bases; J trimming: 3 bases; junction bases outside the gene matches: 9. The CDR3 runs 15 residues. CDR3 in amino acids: CASSPGTSRVYEQYF. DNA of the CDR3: TGTGCCAGCAGCCCGGGGACTAGTAGGGTCTACGAGCAGTACTTC.

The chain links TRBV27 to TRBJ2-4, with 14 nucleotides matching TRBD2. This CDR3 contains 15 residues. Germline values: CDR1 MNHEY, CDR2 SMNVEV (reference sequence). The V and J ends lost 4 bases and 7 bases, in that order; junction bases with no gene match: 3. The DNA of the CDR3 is TGTGCCAGCAGTTCGGGACTAGCGGGAGTTAACATTCAGTACTTC. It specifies CASSSGLAGVNIQYF.

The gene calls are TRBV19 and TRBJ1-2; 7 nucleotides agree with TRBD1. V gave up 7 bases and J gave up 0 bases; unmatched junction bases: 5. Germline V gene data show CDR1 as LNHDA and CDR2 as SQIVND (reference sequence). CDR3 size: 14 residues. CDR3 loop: CASTLDRSNYGYTF. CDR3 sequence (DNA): TGTGCCAGTACGCTGGACAGGTCTAACTATGGCTACACCTTC. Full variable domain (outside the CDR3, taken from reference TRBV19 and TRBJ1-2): DGGITQSPKYLFRKEGQNVTLSCEQNLNHDAMYWYRQDPGQGLRLIYYSQIVNDFQKGDIAEGYSVSREKKESFPLTVTSAQKNPTAFYLCASTLDRSNYGYTFGSGTRLTVV.

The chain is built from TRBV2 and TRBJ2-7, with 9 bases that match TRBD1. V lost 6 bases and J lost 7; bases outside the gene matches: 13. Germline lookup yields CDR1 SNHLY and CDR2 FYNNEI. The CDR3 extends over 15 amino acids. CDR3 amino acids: CASRAGHRGLREQYF. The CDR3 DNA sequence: TGTGCCAGCAGGGCCGGACACAGGGGGCTAAGGGAGCAGTACTTC. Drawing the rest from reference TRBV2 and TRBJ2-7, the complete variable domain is EPEVTQTPSHQVTQMGQEVILRCVPISNHLYFYWYRQILGQKVEFLVSFYNNEISEKSEIFDDQFSVERPDGSNFTLKIRSTKLEDSAMYFCASRAGHRGLREQYFGPGTRLTVT.

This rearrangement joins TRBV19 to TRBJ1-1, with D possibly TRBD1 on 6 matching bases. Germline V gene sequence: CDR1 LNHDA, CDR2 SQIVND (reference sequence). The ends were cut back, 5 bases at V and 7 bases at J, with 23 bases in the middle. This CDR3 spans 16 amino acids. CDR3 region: CASSLGQGPASLEAFF. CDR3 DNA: TGTGCCAGTAGTCTTGGTCAGGGGCCCGCGAGTCTTGAAGCTTTCTTT.

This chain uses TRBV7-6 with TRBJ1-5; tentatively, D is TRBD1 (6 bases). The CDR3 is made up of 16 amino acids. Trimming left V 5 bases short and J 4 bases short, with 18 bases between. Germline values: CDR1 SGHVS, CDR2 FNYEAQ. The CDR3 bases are TGTGCCAGCAGCCCGCCACGTCGGGACAAGAATCAGCCCCAGCATTTT. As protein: CASSPPRRDKNQPQHF.

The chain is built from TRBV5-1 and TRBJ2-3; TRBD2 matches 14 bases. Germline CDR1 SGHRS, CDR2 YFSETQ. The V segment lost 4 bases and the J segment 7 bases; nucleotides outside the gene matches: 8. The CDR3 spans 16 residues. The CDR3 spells CASSPGTSGRGNTQYF. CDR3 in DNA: TGCGCCAGCAGCCCCGGGACTAGCGGGAGAGGGAATACGCAGTATTTT.

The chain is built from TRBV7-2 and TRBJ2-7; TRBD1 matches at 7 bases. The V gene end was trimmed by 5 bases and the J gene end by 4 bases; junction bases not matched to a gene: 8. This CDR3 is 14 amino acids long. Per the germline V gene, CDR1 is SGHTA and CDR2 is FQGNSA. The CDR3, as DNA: TGTGCCAGCAGCGTTCTGGAGGACAGGTACGAGCAGTACTTC. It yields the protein CASSVLEDRYEQYF.